One sample yielded the 22 T cell receptor beta chains listed below, sequenced in a study of cytomegalovirus exposure and HLA in healthy donors. 13 Jbeta primers and 60 Vbeta primers were used for the PCR. Assay: immunoSEQ multiplex PCR; the TCRdb copy retains only in-frame clones and omits some. The top ten clones hold roughly 11% of a sample with 89,000 or so clones, 75% to 85% of them seen once. The sequenced sample was PBMCs. The receptors were gathered from a man between 18 and 35 years old in good health and CMV-seropositive.

The rearrangement links TRBV5-4 to TRBJ2-7; 12 bases are a match to TRBD1. With V trimmed by 0 bases and J by 4 bases, 2 bases remained unmatched. The CDR3 loop spans 15 amino acids. Germline lookup yields CDR1 SGHNT and CDR2 YYREEE (reference sequence). The chain's CDR3 is CASSLGGQGAYEQYF. The CDR3 DNA follows: TGTGCCAGCAGCTTGGGGGGACAGGGGGCTTACGAGCAGTACTTC.

This CDR3 is CASSYSTTGTAWELFF. The CDR3 DNA follows: TGTGCCAGCAGTTACTCCACCACCGGGACAGCCTGGGAGCTGTTTTTT. The chain combines TRBV6-5 with TRBJ2-2, with 7 positions matching TRBD1. The CDR3 sequence is 16 residues long. V lost 0 bases to trimming and J lost 9 bases; unmatched junction nucleotides: 10. In germline, CDR1 is MNHEY, CDR2 SVGAGI.

Points on this clone: The sample carries other DNA sequences with the same CDR3. The chain is built from TRBV7-6 and TRBJ2-2; D is undetermined. Germline V gives CDR1 SGHVS, CDR2 FNYEAQ. The length of the CDR3 is 14 residues. Trimming pared 1 base from V and 1 base from J, leaving 4 bases between. DNA for the CDR3: TGTGCCAGCAGCTTAGAGAGGAACACCGGGGAGCTGTTTTTT. It translates to CASSLERNTGELFF.

The rearrangement links TRBV6-5 to TRBJ2-7; D might be TRBD2 (5 bases). This CDR3 region has 14 residues. Deletions cut 6 bases from V and 3 bases from J, with 15 bases between. Germline CDR1 and CDR2: MNHEY and SVGAGI. In DNA form, the CDR3 reads TGTGCCAGCAGCCGCGGTGGGAGAAACTACGAGCAGTACTTC. It yields the protein CASSRGGRNYEQYF.

This clone was seen just once. The chain has TRBV7-9 and TRBJ2-3, with 8 bases lining up with TRBD2. Germline CDR1 reads SEHNR; CDR2 reads FQNEAQ (reference sequence). The junction had 18 bases not matched to a gene; V was cut back by 5 bases and J by 8 bases. The length of the CDR3 is 17 residues. CDR3 in amino acids: CASSLQGAGGQRGTQYF. The CDR3 bases are TGTGCCAGCAGCCTCCAAGGGGCGGGGGGCCAAAGGGGTACGCAGTATTTT.

The V and J genes are TRBV7-9 and TRBJ2-7; TRBD2 is a possible D gene (6 bases). CDR1 is SEHNR and CDR2 is FQNEAQ in the germline V gene (reference sequence). The CDR3 loop spans 14 amino acids. Trimming left V 5 bases short and J 3 bases short, with 14 bases between. CDR3 sequence reads: CASSPWDSDYEQYF. CDR3 DNA sequence: TGTGCCAGCAGCCCCTGGGACTCTGACTACGAGCAGTACTTC.

The rearrangement joins TRBV28 to TRBJ1-2; TRBD1 agrees at 7 bases. CDR1 MDHEN and CDR2 SYDVKM come from the germline V gene. The CDR3 spans 14 residues. Unmatched junction bases numbered 5, after V lost 4 bases and J lost 3 bases. CDR3 DNA sequence: TGTGCCAGCAGTTCGTGGGACAGCCACTATGGCTACACCTTC. Translated: CASSSWDSHYGYTF.

This clone turned up a few times. V usage is TRBV28 and J usage is TRBJ2-2; D possibly corresponds to TRBD2 (6 bases). Trimming left V 2 bases short and J 4 bases short, with 11 bases between. The CDR3 loop spans 15 amino acids. Germline CDR1 is MDHEN and CDR2 is SYDVKM. CDR3 region: CASSLGAGGTGELFF. As DNA, the CDR3 is TGTGCCAGCAGTTTAGGCGCCGGGGGCACCGGGGAGCTGTTTTTT.

The chain couples TRBV9 to TRBJ2-7; 10 positions agree with TRBD1. CDR3 length: 15 amino acids. After removal of 3 bases from V and 5 bases from J, the junction contained 8 bases not matched to a gene. CDR1 and CDR2 from the germline V gene are SGDLS and YYNGEE. For the CDR3, the DNA is TGTGCCAGCAGCGCCCGGGACAGGGGTCGAGACGAGCAGTACTTC. Protein sequence: CASSARDRGRDEQYF.

The CDR3 DNA follows: TGTGCCAGCAGTTACCGCGGGGGGGCCGTGGATGAGCAGTTCTTC. This translates into CASSYRGGAVDEQFF. The genes are TRBV6-5 and TRBJ2-1; 9 positions agree with TRBD2. Germline CDR1 is MNHEY and CDR2 is SVGAGI. The junction had 7 bases not matched to a gene; V was cut back by 2 bases and J by 8 bases. This CDR3 comprises 15 residues.

Notes on this clone: This sample also contains other DNA sequences that code for the same CDR3. The rearrangement uses TRBV5-4 and TRBJ1-4; D perhaps matches TRBD1 (5 bases). The germline V gene has CDR1 SGHNT and CDR2 YYREEE (reference sequence). This CDR3 is 12 amino acids long. Deletions cut 10 bases from V and 5 bases from J, with 12 bases between. The CDR3: CAAGQVNEKLFF. Written as DNA, the CDR3 is TGTGCCGCGGGGCAGGTGAATGAAAAACTGTTTTTT.

The chain carries TRBV11-2 and TRBJ1-2; 9 bases agree with TRBD1. This CDR3 region has 15 residues. Trimming cost V 4 bases and J 7 bases; bases outside gene matches: 10. CDR1 is SGHAT, CDR2 FQNNGV, per germline. CDR3 DNA: TGTGCCAGCAGCTCCGGACAGGGGACCGCTTTTGGCTACACCTTC. Its translation is CASSSGQGTAFGYTF.

This rearrangement joins TRBV4-1 to TRBJ2-2; weak D call: TRBD2 (5 bases). Germline V gene lookup returns CDR1 MGHRA and CDR2 YSYEKL. The CDR3 is 14 amino acids. Deletions cut 5 bases from V and 4 bases from J, with 11 bases between. The chain's CDR3 is CASSSGLATGELFF. The CDR3 DNA is TGCGCCAGCAGCTCGGGGTTGGCCACCGGGGAGCTGTTTTTT.

The gene calls are TRBV30 and TRBJ1-6, with TRBD1 matching over 9 bases. The CDR3 loop spans 14 amino acids. With 4 bases clipped from V and 6 bases from J, the junction kept 4 bases outside the gene matches. Germline V gives CDR1 GTSNPN, CDR2 SVGIG (reference sequence). In DNA, the CDR3 is TGTGCCTGGAACCTGGGACAGGGTAATTCACCCCTCCACTTT. It specifies CAWNLGQGNSPLHF.

The rearrangement uses TRBV27 and TRBJ2-3; D possibly corresponds to TRBD2 (5 bases). This CDR3 spans 17 amino acids. The V end lost 4 bases, the J end lost 0 bases, and 17 bases lay between the germline ends. From germline, CDR1 is MNHEY and CDR2 SMNVEV (reference sequence). CDR3 amino acids: CASSSEVVYSSTDTQYF. As DNA, the CDR3 is TGTGCCAGCAGTTCGGAGGTAGTTTACTCTAGCACAGATACGCAGTATTTT.

The J gene is TRBJ1-5, the V gene TRBV7-6; the match to TRBD1 covers 7 bases. CDR3 length equals 17 residues. V lost 5 bases and J lost 0; bases outside the gene matches: 10. Germline V gene lookup returns CDR1 SGHVS and CDR2 FNYEAQ. The CDR3 DNA follows: TGTGCCAGCAGCCACGGGACAGCACGAGATAGCAATCAGCCCCAGCATTTT. Translating it yields CASSHGTARDSNQPQHF.

The chain recombines TRBV5-5 with TRBJ2-7; possible D gene TRBD1, 6 bases. Germline V CDR1 and CDR2: SGHKS, YYEKEE (reference sequence). The CDR3 runs to 15 residues. Trimming cost V 4 bases and J 2 bases, with 16 bases left between them. The CDR3 region has the DNA TGTGCCAGCAGCCAACAGGGACAAAACACCTACGAGCAGTACTTC. Its translation is CASSQQGQNTYEQYF.

This clone was seen a few times. V usage is TRBV6-1 and J usage is TRBJ2-1; tentatively, D is TRBD2 (6 bases). Trimming shortened V by 1 base and J by 5 bases, and 9 bases separated the two germline ends. Germline V gene data show CDR1 as MNHNS and CDR2 as SASEGT. The CDR3 has 14 amino acids. The DNA for the CDR3 is TGTGCCAGCAGTGAAGTAGGAGGGAACAATGAGCAGTTCTTC. This gives the protein CASSEVGGNNEQFF.

This chain joins TRBV2 and TRBJ1-4, with no clear D. Trimming stripped 6 bases from V and 7 bases from J, with 9 bases between. Germline V lookup: CDR1 SNHLY, CDR2 FYNNEI. The CDR3 totals 12 residues. The CDR3 is CASRYTGEKLFF. In nucleotides, the CDR3 is TGTGCCAGCAGGTACACGGGTGAAAAACTGTTTTTT.

This rearrangement joins TRBV23-1 to TRBJ2-7, with D possibly TRBD1 on 5 matching bases. TRBV23-1 is sorted into the ORF group, with uncertain function. The V end was cut by 7 bases, the J end by 5 bases, with 21 bases between. CDR3 size: 15 residues. CDR3 loop: CASTRPRQGRNEQYF. The DNA of the CDR3 is TGCGCCAGCACCAGACCTAGGCAGGGTCGCAACGAGCAGTACTTC.

In nucleotides, the CDR3 is TGTGCCAGCAGCCCCGGACTAGCGCGTGAGCAGTTCTTC. The encoded protein is CASSPGLAREQFF. The chain couples TRBV7-2 to TRBJ2-1, with 9 bases fitting TRBD2. From germline, CDR1 is SGHTA and CDR2 FQGNSA. The ends lost 5 bases at V and 9 bases at J; junction bases unmatched: 5. The CDR3 covers 13 residues.

The rearrangement links TRBV5-1 to TRBJ1-2; D remains ambiguous. Trimming took off 3 bases at V and 6 bases at J, with 12 bases between the two ends. The CDR3 totals 13 residues. Germline V gene lookup returns CDR1 SGHRS and CDR2 YFSETQ. CDR3: CASSYRTGDGYTF. CDR3 in DNA: TGCGCCAGCAGCTATAGGACGGGAGATGGCTACACCTTC. The whole variable domain, filled in from reference TRBV5-1 and TRBJ1-2, reads KAGVTQTPRYLIKTRGQQVTLSCSPISGHRSVSWYQQTPGQGLQFLFEYFSETQRNKGNFPGRFSGRQFSNSRSEMNVSTLELGDSALYLCASSYRTGDGYTFGSGTRLTVV.